This T cell receptor (beta chain) originates from a study of human T cells and chemical hapten exposure. Study-wide results and limits: Once DPC sensitization occurred, TCRs above 1 in 1000 frequency showed no change. Alopecia affecting every donor means their immune response may not match healthy people's. Significantly more large CDR3 similarity clusters were formed by expanded TCRs than by controls.

TCRdb reprocessed the RACE reads with MiXCR, giving one entry per CDR3 protein. This table holds some 87,000 distinct CDR3 sequences, about 9.4% found once. V dropped 6 bases and J dropped 1; count of bases not matched to a gene: 7. The CDR3 has 14 amino acids. CDR1 SQVTM and CDR2 ANQGSEA come from the germline V gene. Comment on this clonotype: Its cognate antigen is unknown.

Time point defined: patch test 1, 2 weeks after DPC sensitization. Treatment described: therapeutic diphenylcyclopropenone sensitization with weekly scalp DPC. The V and J genes are TRBV29-1 and TRBJ1-1, with 8 nucleotides matching TRBD1. The clonotype comes from a woman aged 45-60 years with alopecia areata. Some clones in this sample may be carry-over from other donors' samples. Sequences were derived from whole blood, sampled in connection with sensitization to the hapten diphenylcyclopropenone (DPC). CDR3: CSVEPGQGNTEAFF. CDR3 nucleotide sequence: TGCAGCGTCGAACCAGGACAGGGGAACACTGAAGCTTTCTTT. Full variable domain (remainder filled in from reference TRBV29-1 and TRBJ1-1): SAVISQKPSRDICQRGTSLTIQCQVDSQVTMMFWYRQQPGQSLTLIATANQGSEATYESGFVIDKFPISRPNLTFSTLTVSNMSPEDSSIYLCSVEPGQGNTEAFFGQGTRLTVV.